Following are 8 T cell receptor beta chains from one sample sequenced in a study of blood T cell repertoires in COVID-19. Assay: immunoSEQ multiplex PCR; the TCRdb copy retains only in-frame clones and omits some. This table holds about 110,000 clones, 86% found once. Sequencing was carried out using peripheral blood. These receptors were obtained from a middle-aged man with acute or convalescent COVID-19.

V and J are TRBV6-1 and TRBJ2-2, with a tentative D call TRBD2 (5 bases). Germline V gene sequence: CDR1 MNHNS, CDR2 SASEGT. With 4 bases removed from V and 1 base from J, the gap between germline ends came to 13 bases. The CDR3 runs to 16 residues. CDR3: CASSVFEGMNTGELFF. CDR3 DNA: TGTGCCAGCAGTGTATTCGAGGGTATGAACACCGGGGAGCTGTTTTTT.

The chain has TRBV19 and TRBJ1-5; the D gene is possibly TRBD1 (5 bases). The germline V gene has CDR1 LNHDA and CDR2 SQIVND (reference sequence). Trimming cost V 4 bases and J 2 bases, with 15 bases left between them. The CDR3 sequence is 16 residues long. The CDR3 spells CASSTQGPRGNQPQHF. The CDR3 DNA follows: TGTGCCAGTAGTACCCAGGGCCCGCGTGGCAATCAGCCCCAGCATTTT.

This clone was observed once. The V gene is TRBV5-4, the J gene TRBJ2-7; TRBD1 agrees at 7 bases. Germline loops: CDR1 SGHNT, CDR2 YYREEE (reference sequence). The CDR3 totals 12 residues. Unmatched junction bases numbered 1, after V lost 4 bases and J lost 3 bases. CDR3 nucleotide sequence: TGTGCCAGCAGCAGACAGGGCTACGAGCAGTACTTC. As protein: CASSRQGYEQYF. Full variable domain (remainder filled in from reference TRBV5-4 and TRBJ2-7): ETGVTQSPTHLIKTRGQQVTLRCSSQSGHNTVSWYQQALGQGPQFIFQYYREEENGRGNFPPRFSGLQFPNYSSELNVNALELDDSALYLCASSRQGYEQYFGPGTRLTVT.

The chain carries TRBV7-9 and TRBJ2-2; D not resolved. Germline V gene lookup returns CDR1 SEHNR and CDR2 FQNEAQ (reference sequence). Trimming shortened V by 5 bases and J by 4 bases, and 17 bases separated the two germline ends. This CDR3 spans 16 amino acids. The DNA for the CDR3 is TGTGCCAGCAGCCCCCTTGGCATGACTTTCACCGGGGAGCTGTTTTTT. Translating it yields CASSPLGMTFTGELFF.

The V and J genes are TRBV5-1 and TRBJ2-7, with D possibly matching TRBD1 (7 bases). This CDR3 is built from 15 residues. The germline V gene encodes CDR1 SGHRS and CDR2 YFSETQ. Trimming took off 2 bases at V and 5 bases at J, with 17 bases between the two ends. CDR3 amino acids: CASSFGGGASNEQYF. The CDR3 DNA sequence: TGCGCCAGCAGCTTTGGAGGGGGCGCATCCAACGAGCAGTACTTC.

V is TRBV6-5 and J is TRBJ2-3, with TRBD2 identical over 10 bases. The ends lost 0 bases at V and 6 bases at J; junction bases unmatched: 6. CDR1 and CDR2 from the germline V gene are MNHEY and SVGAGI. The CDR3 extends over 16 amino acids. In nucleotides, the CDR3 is TGTGCCAGCAGTTACTCGCTAGCGGGAGTCCCCGATACGCAGTATTTT. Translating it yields CASSYSLAGVPDTQYF.

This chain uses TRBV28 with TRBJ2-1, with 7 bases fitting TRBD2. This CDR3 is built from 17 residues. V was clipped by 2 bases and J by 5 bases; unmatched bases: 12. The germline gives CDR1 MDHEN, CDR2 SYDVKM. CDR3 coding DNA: TGTGCCAGCAGTTTACACGGGGGGACTCCAGACGACAATGAGCAGTTCTTC. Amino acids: CASSLHGGTPDDNEQFF.

CDR3 DNA: TGCGCCAGCAGCCTCCCGACAGTGAGCACAGATACGCAGTATTTT. Translating it yields CASSLPTVSTDTQYF. This sequence joins TRBV5-1 and TRBJ2-3; tentatively, D is TRBD1 (5 bases). Germline V gene lookup returns CDR1 SGHRS and CDR2 YFSETQ. The CDR3 is 15 amino acids. V lost 4 bases, J lost 0 bases, and 12 bases lay in between.